The T cell receptor (beta chain) described here comes from a study of blood T cell repertoires in COVID-19. Study context: There were acute and convalescent COVID-19 samples, and they came from the United States, Italy and Spain. PBMCs, B-cell-depleted T cells, or T cells were the source of the cDNA or gDNA that made up the material.

Per the original methods: Scientists estimated how many nucleated cells there were by amplifying reference gene primers. Some clones are missing from TCRdb's copy, which holds only in-frame ones; the method was immunoSEQ multiplex PCR. V, J and clone size are taken as reported in that table, and D and trimming were inferred from the DNA itself. The sample carries almost 80,000 clones, roughly 85% recorded once. Trimming at V came to 3 bases and at J to 4 bases, leaving 3 bases not matched to a gene. Germline loops: CDR1 LGHNT, CDR2 FRNRAP. The CDR3 contains 14 residues. The chain uses TRBV12-5 and TRBJ1-1, with 9 bases that match TRBD1. The TCR sequence derives from a woman aged 70-85 years with acute or convalescent COVID-19. The sample comprised peripheral blood. CDR3 sequence reads: CASGLQGASTEAFF. In DNA, the CDR3 is TGTGCTAGTGGTTTACAGGGGGCGAGCACTGAAGCTTTCTTT.